This TCR beta chain was obtained from a study of CD8 T cells in ankylosing spondylitis. Germline values: CDR1 DFQATT, CDR2 SNEGSKA (reference sequence). J gave up 3 bases and V 6 bases, and 5 bases lay outside the gene matches. The CDR3 runs to 12 residues. General observations from the study: The clones that were linked to disease were reported to be significantly enriched in matched synovial fluid samples from ankylosing spondylitis patients. Ankylosing spondylitis blood seemed to carry a telltale TCR beta motif made of about 8 highly homologous variants. Peripheral blood samples showed relatively rare disease-linked clones, and these clones were CD8+.

TCRdb re-called the 5' RACE reads with MiXCR, one entry per CDR3 protein. This table holds about 540,000 distinct CDR3 sequences, about 13% found once. Regarding this clonotype: The antigen is undetermined.

This clonotype was sampled from a male donor with ankylosing spondylitis. Sequenced input: blood, either unsorted or a sorted T cell fraction (not recorded which). The V and J genes are TRBV20-1 and TRBJ2-7; TRBD1 matches at 7 bases. The CDR3, as DNA: TGCAGTGCGCGTACAGGGGTCTACGAGCAGTACTTC. This sequence encodes CSARTGVYEQYF.